The sequence of this T cell receptor (beta chain) was determined in a study of cytomegalovirus exposure and HLA in healthy donors. Broader study findings: In a later analysis, HLA-associated TCR beta chains were more clonally expanded than equally common others.

The study ran its PCR with 60 Vbeta and 13 Jbeta primers. Some clones are missing from TCRdb's copy, which holds only in-frame ones; the method was immunoSEQ multiplex PCR. This table has about 150,000 clones, 70% to 80% appearing once. The germline V gene has CDR1 GTSNPN and CDR2 SVGIG (reference sequence). The CDR3 sequence is 12 residues long. The sample holds one count of this clone. Its antigen is unknown. The junction shows a germline mismatch at one end, possibly a read error. The chain carries TRBV30 and TRBJ1-2; D not certain. The sequenced material came from PBMCs. This clonotype was sampled from a human donor in good health. CDR3 DNA: TGTGCCTGGAGCGGCCTTAACTATGGCTACCCCTTC. Its translation: CAWSGLNYGYPF. The whole variable domain, filled in from reference TRBV30 and TRBJ1-2, reads SQTIHQWPATLVQPVGSPLSLECTVEGTSNPNLYWYRQAAGRGLQLLFYSVGIGQISSEVPQNLSASRPQDRQFILSSKKLLLSDSGFYLCAWSGLNYGYPFGSGTRLTVV.